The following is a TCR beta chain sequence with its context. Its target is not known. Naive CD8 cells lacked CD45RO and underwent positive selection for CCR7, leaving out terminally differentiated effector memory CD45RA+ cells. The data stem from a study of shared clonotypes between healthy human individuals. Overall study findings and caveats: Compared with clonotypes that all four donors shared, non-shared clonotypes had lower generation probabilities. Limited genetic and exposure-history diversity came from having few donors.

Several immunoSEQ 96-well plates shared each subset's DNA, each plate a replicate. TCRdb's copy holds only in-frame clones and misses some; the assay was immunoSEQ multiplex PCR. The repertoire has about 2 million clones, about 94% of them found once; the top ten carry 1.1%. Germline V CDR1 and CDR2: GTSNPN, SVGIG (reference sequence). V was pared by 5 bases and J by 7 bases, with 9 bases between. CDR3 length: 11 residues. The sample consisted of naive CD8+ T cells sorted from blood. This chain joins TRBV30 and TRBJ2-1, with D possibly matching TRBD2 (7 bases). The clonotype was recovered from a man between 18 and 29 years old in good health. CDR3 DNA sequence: TGTGCCTGGGGGAGGGGGAATGAGCAGTTCTTC. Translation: CAWGRGNEQFF.